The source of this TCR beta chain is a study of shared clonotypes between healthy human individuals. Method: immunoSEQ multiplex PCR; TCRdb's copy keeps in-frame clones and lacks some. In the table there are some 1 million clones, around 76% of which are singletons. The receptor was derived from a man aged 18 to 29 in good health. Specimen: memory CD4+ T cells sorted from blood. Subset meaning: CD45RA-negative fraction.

The DNA of the CDR3 is TGCGCCAGCAGCTCTGGCGCGGCTTACACAGATACGCAGTATTTT. It codes for CASSSGAAYTDTQYF. V usage is TRBV5-1 and J usage is TRBJ2-3; D is unresolved. Trimming stripped 3 bases from V and 2 bases from J, with 13 bases between. This CDR3 is 15 amino acids long. CDR1 is SGHRS, CDR2 YFSETQ, per germline.